The TCR beta chain under discussion was sequenced for a study of shared clonotypes between healthy human individuals. At the level of the study: A couple of female and a few male donors aged 18 to 49 were enrolled.

Note on this clone: Antigen specificity is unknown.

General study findings and limits: It was expected that sequencing depth would affect clonotype sharing among donors. As a rule, naive subsets had a larger estimated richness than memory subsets.

The assay was immunoSEQ multiplex PCR, and TCRdb's table has in-frame clones only and misses some. The sample records more than 850,000 clones, around three quarters being singletons. CD4+ cells yielded CD45RA+ naive and CD45RA-negative memory subsets. Per the germline V gene, CDR1 is MGHDK and CDR2 is SYGVNS. The CDR3 is made up of 14 amino acids. The V end lost 7 bases, the J end lost 0 bases, and 9 bases lay between the germline ends. This TCR was sampled from a man aged 18 to 29 in good health. Some clones in this sample may be carry-over from other donors' samples. The chain employs TRBV25-1 and TRBJ1-4, with D hard to call. The sample consisted of memory CD4+ T cells from PBMCs. The subset is: CD45RA-negative fraction. The CDR3 loop reads CASMGDATNEKLFF. The CDR3 DNA is TGTGCCAGCATGGGAGATGCAACTAATGAAAAACTGTTTTTT.